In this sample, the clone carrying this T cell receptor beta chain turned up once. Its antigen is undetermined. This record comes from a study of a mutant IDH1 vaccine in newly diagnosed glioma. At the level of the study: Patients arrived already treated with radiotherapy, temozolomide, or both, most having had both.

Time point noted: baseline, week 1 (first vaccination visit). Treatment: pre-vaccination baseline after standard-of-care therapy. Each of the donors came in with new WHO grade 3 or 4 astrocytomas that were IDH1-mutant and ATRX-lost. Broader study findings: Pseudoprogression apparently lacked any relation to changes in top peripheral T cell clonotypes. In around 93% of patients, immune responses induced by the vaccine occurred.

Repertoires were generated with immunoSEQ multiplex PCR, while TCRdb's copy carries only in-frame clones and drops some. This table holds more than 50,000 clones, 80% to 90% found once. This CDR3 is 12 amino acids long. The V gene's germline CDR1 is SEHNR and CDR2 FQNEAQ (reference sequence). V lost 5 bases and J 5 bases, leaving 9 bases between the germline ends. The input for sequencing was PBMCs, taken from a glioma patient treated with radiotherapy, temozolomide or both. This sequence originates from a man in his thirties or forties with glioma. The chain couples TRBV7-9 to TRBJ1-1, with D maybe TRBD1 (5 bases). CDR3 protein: CASSEGTTEAFF. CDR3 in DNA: TGTGCCAGCAGCGAAGGGACGACTGAAGCTTTCTTT.